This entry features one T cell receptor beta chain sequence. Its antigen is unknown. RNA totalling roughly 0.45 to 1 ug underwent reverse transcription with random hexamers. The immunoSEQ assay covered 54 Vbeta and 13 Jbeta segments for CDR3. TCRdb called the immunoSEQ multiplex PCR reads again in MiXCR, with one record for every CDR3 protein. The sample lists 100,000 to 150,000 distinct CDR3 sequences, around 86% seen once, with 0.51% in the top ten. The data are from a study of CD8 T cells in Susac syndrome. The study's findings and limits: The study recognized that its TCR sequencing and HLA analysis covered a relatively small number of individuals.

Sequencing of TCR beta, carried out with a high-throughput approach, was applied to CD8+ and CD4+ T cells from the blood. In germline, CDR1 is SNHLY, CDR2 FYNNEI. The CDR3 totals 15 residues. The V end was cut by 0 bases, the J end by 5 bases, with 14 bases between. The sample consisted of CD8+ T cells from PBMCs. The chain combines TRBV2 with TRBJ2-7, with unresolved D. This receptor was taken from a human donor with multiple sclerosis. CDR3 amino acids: CASSEALLGTNEQYF. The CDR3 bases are TGTGCCAGCAGTGAAGCGCTTCTCGGAACTAACGAGCAGTACTTC.